Each of the 20 T cell receptor beta chains below was sequenced from the same sample in a study of blood T cells in healthy people across ages. Primers used in a second PCR of roughly 6 to 12 cycles were a sample-barcoded 5' primer and a J-beta primer mix. MiXCR was run by TCRdb on the 5' RACE reads, yielding one entry per CDR3 protein. Among 1.5 million to 2 million distinct CDR3 sequences listed, 49% were seen once. The sequenced sample consisted of blood. The source is a woman aged 40 to 55 in good health.

There are a few counts of this clonotype. V gene TRBV7-2 combines with J gene TRBJ2-1, with 7 bases matching TRBD1. Germline V gene sequence: CDR1 SGHTA, CDR2 FQGNSA. V gave up 1 base and J gave up 12 bases; unmatched junction bases: 6. This CDR3 is built from 13 residues. CDR3 residues: CASSLGRDRTQFF. The CDR3, as DNA: TGTGCCAGCAGCTTAGGTAGGGACAGAACGCAGTTCTTC.

This chain links TRBV29-1 with TRBJ1-1; the D gene is possibly TRBD1 (5 bases). The V end lost 7 bases, the J end lost 6 bases, and 12 bases lay between the germline ends. CDR3 length: 11 residues. Germline CDR1 reads SQVTM; CDR2 reads ANQGSEA. The CDR3 sequence: CSGVGVAEAFF. As DNA, the CDR3 is TGCAGCGGTGTAGGGGTGGCTGAAGCTTTCTTT.

J is TRBJ2-1 and V is TRBV20-1, with 15 bases aligning to TRBD2. The germline gives CDR1 DFQATT, CDR2 SNEGSKA (reference sequence). The CDR3 totals 17 residues. The V and J ends lost 6 bases and 2 bases, in that order; junction bases with no gene match: 8. The CDR3 DNA follows: TGCAGTGCCCCTGGACTAGCGGGGGGGCGGACCTACAATGAGCAGTTCTTC. Amino acids: CSAPGLAGGRTYNEQFF.

This chain uses TRBV20-1 with TRBJ2-5, with a possible D match to TRBD2 (5 bases). V was pared by 6 bases and J by 11 bases, with 16 bases between. Germline assignment: CDR1 DFQATT and CDR2 SNEGSKA (reference sequence). The CDR3 loop spans 11 amino acids. The CDR3 nucleotides read TGCAGTGCCGGGGATTCGAGGGAGCAGTACTTC. Its translation is CSAGDSREQYF.

This clonotype was detected a few times. The chain combines TRBV7-3 with TRBJ2-5; 7 bases are shared with TRBD2. CDR3 size: 15 residues. Germline V lookup: CDR1 SGHTA, CDR2 FQGTGA. Germline trimming cut 3 bases from V and 2 bases from J; bases unmatched to any gene: 6. The CDR3 spells CASSFGPGGQETQYF. CDR3 DNA: TGTGCCAGCAGCTTCGGTCCGGGGGGTCAAGAGACCCAGTACTTC.

Written as DNA, the CDR3 is TGTGCCAGCAGTGGGGGGGACAGGAAAATAGGTGAGCAGTACTTC. This encodes CASSGGDRKIGEQYF. This sequence joins TRBV28 and TRBJ2-4; perhaps TRBD1 as D (8 bases). Germline CDR1 and CDR2: MDHEN and SYDVKM. Trimming cost V 5 bases and J 13 bases, with 24 bases left between them. The CDR3 loop spans 15 amino acids.

This sequence joins TRBV6-5 and TRBJ2-4; 7 bases line up with TRBD2. TRBJ2-5 matches the DNA end more closely, so the J call is doubtful. This CDR3 spans 16 amino acids. Germline V gene data show CDR1 as MNHEY and CDR2 as SVGAGI. The chain's CDR3 is CASTPRFSGAQETQYF. DNA for the CDR3: TGTGCCAGCACCCCTCGGTTCAGCGGGGCTCAAGAGACCCAGTACTTC.

This clonotype appeared a few times. J is TRBJ2-1 and V is TRBV6-5; 10 bases are shared with TRBD2. V lost 2 bases, J lost 6 bases, and 7 bases stayed unmatched. The germline V gene encodes CDR1 MNHEY and CDR2 SVGAGI. This CDR3 is 16 amino acids long. The CDR3 nucleotides read TGTGCCAGCAGTTACCCCGCTAGCGGGGGCCTCAATGAGCAGTTCTTC. Amino acids: CASSYPASGGLNEQFF.

The chain employs TRBV12-3 or TRBV12-4 and TRBJ1-6; no clear D. The CDR3 totals 14 residues. V gave up 6 bases and J gave up 7 bases, with 13 bases separating them. The CDR3 DNA is TGTGCCAGCAGCGTTTACTCTGGGAATTCACCCCTCCACTTT. The encoded protein is CASSVYSGNSPLHF.

This clonotype appeared many times. The rearrangement uses TRBV13 and TRBJ1-2, with 7 bases aligning to TRBD1. From germline, CDR1 is PRHDT and CDR2 FYEKMQ (reference sequence). Trimming removed 3 bases from V and 2 bases from J; junction bases left unmatched: 6. CDR3 size: 15 residues. This chain's CDR3 is CASSLGRDSNYGYTF. The CDR3 DNA follows: TGTGCCAGCAGCTTGGGTCGGGACAGCAACTATGGCTACACCTTC.

This chain links TRBV15 with TRBJ1-1, with D unclear. The CDR3 totals 14 residues. The germline V and J ends were trimmed by 1 base and 4 bases, with 10 bases remaining between them. CDR1 is LNHNV, CDR2 YYDKDF, per germline (reference sequence). The CDR3 reads CATSRGESTTEAFF. CDR3 coding DNA: TGTGCCACCAGCAGAGGCGAGTCGACCACTGAAGCTTTCTTT.

The genes are TRBV7-9 and TRBJ2-5, with D hard to call. The V gene's germline CDR1 is SEHNR and CDR2 FQNEAQ (reference sequence). The CDR3 has 14 amino acids. V was clipped by 7 bases and J by 2 bases, with 14 bases between them. In DNA form, the CDR3 reads TGTGCCAGCAACGGACGGACGCGTCAAGAGACCCAGTACTTC. Its translation is CASNGRTRQETQYF.

This clonotype was recorded a few times. This chain joins TRBV4-3 and TRBJ2-5, with unresolved D. The V and J ends lost 1 base and 0 bases respectively, with 6 bases between them. Germline lookup yields CDR1 LGHNA and CDR2 YSLEER. The CDR3 runs to 14 residues. Written as DNA, the CDR3 is TGCGCCAGCAGCCAAGCCCAAGACCAAGAGACCCAGTACTTC. Translation gives CASSQAQDQETQYF.

The chain is built from TRBV12-3 or TRBV12-4 and TRBJ2-1, with TRBD1 identical over 8 bases. This CDR3 has 16 residues. The trim removed 5 bases at V and 3 bases at J, leaving 9 bases unmatched. CDR3 coding DNA: TGTGCCAGCAGTGGCGGGACAGGTCTCGGCTACAATGAGCAGTTCTTC. Translation: CASSGGTGLGYNEQFF.

The J gene is TRBJ1-4, the V gene TRBV6-6; D is perhaps TRBD1 (5 bases). Trimming left V 5 bases short and J 8 bases short, with 21 bases between. The CDR3 has 16 residues. Germline V gene lookup returns CDR1 MNHNY and CDR2 SVGAGI (reference sequence). In DNA form, the CDR3 reads TGTGCCAGCAGTACCCTCCGAGGAAGGGGATACGAAAAACTGTTTTTT. This gives the protein CASSTLRGRGYEKLFF.

This chain uses TRBV29-1 with TRBJ2-1; D may be TRBD1 (6 bases). From germline, CDR1 is SQVTM and CDR2 ANQGSEA. The CDR3 has 19 residues. V lost 3 bases and J 0 bases, leaving 24 bases between the germline ends. The CDR3 nucleotides are TGCAGCGTTGATACCGGACAGAGAAGAGTATGGAGCTCCTACAATGAGCAGTTCTTC. Residues: CSVDTGQRRVWSSYNEQFF.

The chain employs TRBV15 and TRBJ2-5, with D maybe TRBD1 (6 bases). V was pared by 0 bases and J by 11 bases, with 22 bases between. This CDR3 comprises 16 residues. Germline V gene sequence: CDR1 LNHNV, CDR2 YYDKDF (reference sequence). The CDR3 spells CATSRDLGGFDNEQYF. The CDR3 DNA follows: TGTGCCACCAGCAGAGATCTAGGGGGATTCGACAATGAGCAGTACTTC.

This chain uses TRBV7-2 with TRBJ2-1; D could derive from TRBD1 or TRBD2 (6 bases each). This CDR3 has 15 residues. The V end was cut by 5 bases, the J end by 2 bases, with 13 bases between. Germline V gives CDR1 SGHTA, CDR2 FQGNSA. CDR3: CASSKGGPTYNEQFF. The CDR3 DNA sequence: TGTGCCAGCAGCAAAGGGGGGCCCACCTACAATGAGCAGTTCTTC.

The gene calls are TRBV27 and TRBJ2-7; D may be TRBD1 or TRBD2 (5 bases each). The CDR3 has 17 amino acids. The germline gives CDR1 MNHEY, CDR2 SMNVEV (reference sequence). Trimming took off 4 bases at V and 4 bases at J, with 23 bases between the two ends. The CDR3 DNA sequence: TGTGCCAGCAGTTCCGTAGCCCGGGACGGCACATATTACGAGCAGTACTTC. Translated: CASSSVARDGTYYEQYF.

This chain links TRBV7-2 with TRBJ1-1; D is undetermined. Trimming left V 1 base short and J 5 bases short, with 11 bases between. This CDR3 region has 14 residues. CDR1 is SGHTA and CDR2 is FQGNSA in the germline V gene. The CDR3 DNA sequence: TGTGCCAGCAGCTTAGTCGGGCTGGCGACTGAAGCTTTCTTT. As protein: CASSLVGLATEAFF.